The 5 T cell receptor beta chains in this list originate from one sample, sequenced in a study of regulatory T cells in long-lasting Graves disease. Stated time point: newly diagnosed GD, antithyroid drugs for less than 3 months. Isolated PBMC RNA provided the starting material for the TCR library. iRepertoire HTBI primers and Arm-PCR of CDR3 regions built TCR beta libraries. TCRdb independently ran MiXCR on the multiplex PCR reads; one entry per CDR3 protein. The table lists 350,000 to 500,000 distinct CDR3 sequences, 12% to 15% of them singletons. The same data also went into a second study, on T cells in Graves' hyperthyroidism and ophthalmopathy.

Sequences were derived from peripheral blood mononuclear cells (PBMCs), sampled at new diagnosis, from a patient treated with antithyroid drugs. Receptor source: a woman aged 45-60 years with Graves disease.

This clonotype was seen only a few times. The chain couples TRBV3-1 to TRBJ2-7; D not resolved. Looked up from germline, CDR1 is LGHDT and CDR2 is YNNKEL (reference sequence). The CDR3 totals 14 residues. V lost 1 base and J lost 2, with 9 bases in between. The CDR3 protein is CASSQVQYTYEQYF. The DNA for the CDR3 is TGTGCCAGCAGCCAAGTACAGTATACCTACGAGCAGTACTTC.

The sample holds many counts of this clonotype. This chain uses TRBV11-2 with TRBJ2-1, with 8 positions matching TRBD2. The CDR3 has 16 amino acids. V was pared by 1 base and J by 5 bases, with 7 bases of the junction left unmatched. Germline V gene lookup returns CDR1 SGHAT and CDR2 FQNNGV. The DNA for the CDR3 is TGTGCCAGCAGCTTAGGGGTCGGGAGGGCCAACAATGAGCAGTTCTTC. Translation gives CASSLGVGRANNEQFF.

At least ten counts were recorded for this clonotype. The rearrangement links TRBV28 to TRBJ2-7, with D perhaps matching TRBD1 (6 bases). V was clipped by 9 bases and J by 1 base, with 13 bases between them. The CDR3 spans 13 residues. The germline V gene encodes CDR1 MDHEN and CDR2 SYDVKM. The CDR3 bases are TGTGCCAGTGGGGGCGCAGGGTCCTACGAGCAGTACTTC. Protein sequence: CASGGAGSYEQYF.

The sample holds many counts of this clonotype. The chain combines TRBV27 with TRBJ2-5, with TRBD2 matching over 7 bases. This CDR3 contains 17 residues. V was pared by 4 bases and J by 5 bases, with 16 bases of the junction left unmatched. The germline V gene encodes CDR1 MNHEY and CDR2 SMNVEV (reference sequence). CDR3 loop: CASSSLLPRETGETQYF. The CDR3 DNA sequence: TGTGCCAGCAGTTCCCTCCTACCGCGGGAGACCGGCGAGACCCAGTACTTC.

This clonotype was recorded at least ten times. This chain connects TRBV29-1 to TRBJ2-1; D might be TRBD1 or TRBD2, each matching 5 bases. Looked up from germline, CDR1 is SQVTM and CDR2 is ANQGSEA. The CDR3 is 15 residues long. V gave up 1 base and J gave up 3 bases, with 13 bases separating them. CDR3 DNA: TGCAGCGTTGAAGGGGCGAGAGGGGTCTACAATGAGCAGTTCTTC. Translation: CSVEGARGVYNEQFF.